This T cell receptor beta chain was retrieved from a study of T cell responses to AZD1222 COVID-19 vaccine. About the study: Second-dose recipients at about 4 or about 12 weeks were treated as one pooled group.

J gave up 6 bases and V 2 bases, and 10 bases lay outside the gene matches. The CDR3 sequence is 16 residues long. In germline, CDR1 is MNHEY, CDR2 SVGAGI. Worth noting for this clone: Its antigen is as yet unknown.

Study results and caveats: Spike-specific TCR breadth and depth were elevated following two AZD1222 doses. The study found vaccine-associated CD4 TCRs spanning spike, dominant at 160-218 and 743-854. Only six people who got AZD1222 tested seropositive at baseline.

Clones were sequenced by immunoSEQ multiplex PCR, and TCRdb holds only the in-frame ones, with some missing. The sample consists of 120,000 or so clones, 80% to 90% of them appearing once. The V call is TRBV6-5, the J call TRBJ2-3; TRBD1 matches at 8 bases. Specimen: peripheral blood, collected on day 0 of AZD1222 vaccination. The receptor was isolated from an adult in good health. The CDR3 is CASSYASGGHGDTQYF. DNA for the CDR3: TGTGCCAGCAGTTACGCCTCAGGGGGCCACGGGGATACGCAGTATTTT.